The TCR beta chain under discussion was sequenced for a study of CD8 T cells in Susac syndrome. Study summary: At the time their blood was drawn, patients with Susac syndrome were either therapy-naive, on corticosteroids (with some of them also receiving intravenous immunoglobulin), or on intravenous immunoglobulin alone.

Concerning this clonotype itself: Germline and junction disagree at one end, which may indicate a read error.

RNA amounts of about 0.45 to 1 ug underwent reverse transcription with random hexamers. TCRdb reprocessed the immunoSEQ multiplex PCR reads with MiXCR, giving one entry per CDR3 protein. The repertoire has under 90,000 distinct CDR3 sequences, about 93% of them found once; the top ten carry 0.5% to 0.65%. Germline V gene data show CDR1 as SSHAT and CDR2 as FNYEAQ (reference sequence). This CDR3 is built from 16 residues. The sample consisted of CD4+ T cells from PBMCs. The rearrangement links TRBV7-7 to TRBJ2-7, with D possibly being TRBD2 (5 bases). The TCR sequence derives from a human donor with Susac syndrome. CDR3 loop: CASSPGMSGPPYEQYF. CDR3 DNA sequence: TGTGCTAGCAGCCCCGGGATGAGTGGACCTCCCTACGAGCAGTACTTC.